The sequence of this T cell receptor (beta chain) was determined in a study of blood T cells in healthy people across ages. The second PCR ran about 6 to 12 cycles with a sample-barcoded 5' primer and J-beta primers. TCRdb independently ran MiXCR on the 5' RACE reads; one entry per CDR3 protein. This table has hundreds of thousands of distinct CDR3 sequences, around 68% appearing once. Trimming left V 1 base short and J 0 bases short, with 20 bases between. Germline CDR1 is SGHTA and CDR2 is FQGNSA. The CDR3 consists of 19 residues. The origin of this receptor is a man aged 25-45 years in good health. The chain carries TRBV7-2 and TRBJ2-3; D uncertain. Sequencing was done on a sample of blood. The DNA of the CDR3 is TGTGCCAGCAGCTTAGTATCTAGACACCGATCCTCTAGCACAGATACGCAGTATTTT. Its protein is CASSLVSRHRSSSTDTQYF.